What follows is one TCR beta chain and its context. The CDR3 runs to 16 residues. Losses at the gene ends were 3 bases for V and 4 bases for J; bases not matched to a gene: 11. Quantitative barcoded 5'-RACE was used to prepare TCR beta libraries. TCRdb independently ran MiXCR on the 5' RACE reads; one entry per CDR3 protein. The sample holds under 250,000 distinct CDR3 sequences, about 10% seen once. This entry is derived from a study of CD8 T cells in ankylosing spondylitis. Sequencing was performed on blood, either unsorted or a sorted T cell fraction (not recorded which). The V and J genes are TRBV12-3 or TRBV12-4 and TRBJ2-7; TRBD1 aligns across 8 bases. This clonotype originated in a male donor with ankylosing spondylitis or in good health (not recorded which). CDR3 sequence (DNA): TGTGCCAGCAGTTTTCTTACGACAGGGGAAGGGTACGAGCAGTACTTC. Translation gives CASSFLTTGEGYEQYF.